This T cell receptor beta chain was obtained from a study of blood T cell repertoires in COVID-19 (dated by TCRdb to 2018 to 2020). Concerning the study at large: Collaborator samples came from the United States, Italy and Spain and covered acute and convalescent phases of COVID-19. A de-identified subject ID, COVID-19 status, age in years and sex were almost always included in the sample metadata. HLA class I and class II types, where available, came from metadata supplied by the sample provider rather than from assay-based typing. The prospective study material was composed of cDNA or gDNA derived from T cells, B-cell-depleted T cells, or PBMCs. The samples were drawn from the first 160 participants of the ongoing ImmuneRACE study and from under 1,500 subjects provided by 6 global collaborators. Deeply sampled blood TCRbeta repertoires from subjects exposed to, actively infected with, or recovered from COVID-19 were included in the dataset. The repertoires were made available in a free public database intended to serve as a resource for research on the immune response to SARS-CoV-2.

In the prospective study, participants were roughly 18 to 95 years old, resided in about two dozen geographic areas of the United States, and were enrolled through a virtual design. In the prospective study, participants were assigned to cohorts based on the clinical history participants reported in a screening survey and a study questionnaire. ImmuneRACE Cohort 3 recovered participants were defined by two consecutive negative NP/OP PCR tests, healthcare professional clearance, or symptom resolution. Each participant in the prospective study had whole blood, serum and a nasopharyngeal or oropharyngeal swab collected by mobile phlebotomists. Participants in the prospective study had the option to provide additional blood draws and questionnaires over an approximately 2-month period. Blood samples from the prospective study were shipped frozen or at room temperature prior to DNA extraction. From its cysteine to its phenylalanine, the CDR3 spans 17 amino acids. Kept here is only the CDR3 DNA, which spans 51 bases and is read in frame from base 1. Compared with germline, V lacks 7 bases and J lacks 4 bases; bases without a gene match: 19. The germline V gene encodes CDR1 MNHEY and CDR2 SMNVEV (reference sequence).

On this clone itself: It has no known antigen specificity. No base-level quality is on record; no much larger clone is a single base apart.

TCRbeta CDR3 regions were amplified from genomic DNA using the immunoSEQ Assay, a bias-controlled multiplex PCR. Concerning the study's data processing: Nucleated cell counts per sample were estimated from amplification of reference gene primers within the assay. To quantify the absolute abundance of each unique TCRbeta CDR3 rearrangement, sequence reads were collapsed and filtered. For each sample, productive Simpson clonality was calculated by taking the square root of Simpson's diversity index across productive rearrangements. TCRdb carries this immuneACCESS record with in-frame sequences only. Its versions omit some clonotypes, under half of them owing to an unresolved V gene in the studies checked, with the rest unexplained. The V and J calls and clone size come from that table; D and trimming were worked out from the DNA. This sample gives approximately 280,000 clones in total; approximately 81% of them show up just once. The ten largest clones take up 2.5% of the sample.

Overall study results and their limits: The amount of clinical and demographic metadata varied by source and participant and was provided uncurated.

The chain is encoded by TRBV27 joined to TRBJ2-7; 7 junctional bases match TRBD1. Sample: PBMCs or T cells enriched from blood (not recorded which). The receptor was isolated from a woman aged 50 to 60 who had recovered from COVID-19. CDR3 protein: CASTPTGRIRSPYEQYF. The DNA is as follows: TGTGCCAGCACCCCGACAGGGCGCATTCGTTCACCATACGAGCAGTACTTC.